One and the same sample provided the 22 T cell receptor beta chains below, sequenced in a study of cytomegalovirus exposure and HLA in healthy donors. Profiling relied on immunoSEQ multiplex PCR, and the TCRdb table lists in-frame clones only, not all of them. The data hold 100,000 to 150,000 clones, with around 96% observed a single time. Sequencing was done on a sample of PBMCs. The receptors originated from a man younger than 35 in good health and CMV-seronegative.

The sample holds one count of this clone. This rearrangement joins TRBV6-6 to TRBJ2-1; D is ambiguous. Germline V gene sequence: CDR1 MNHNY, CDR2 SVGAGI (reference sequence). The CDR3 extends over 12 amino acids. Trimming stripped 10 bases from V and 6 bases from J, with 13 bases between. For the CDR3, the DNA is TGTGCCATCTGGGCAGGAAGCAATGAGCAGTTCTTC. Protein product: CAIWAGSNEQFF.

The chain combines TRBV14 with TRBJ1-2; TRBD1 aligns across 11 bases. The CDR3 loop spans 14 amino acids. From germline, CDR1 is SGHDN and CDR2 FVKESK. Trimming cost V 3 bases and J 6 bases; bases outside gene matches: 3. The CDR3 spells CASSQDRGLNGYTF. DNA for the CDR3: TGTGCCAGCAGCCAGGACAGGGGGCTTAATGGCTACACCTTC.

The genes are TRBV6-4 and TRBJ1-2; D call uncertain. The CDR3 sequence is 13 residues long. CDR1 is MRHNA, CDR2 SNTAGT, per germline. With 6 bases removed from V and 0 bases from J, the gap between germline ends came to 8 bases. The CDR3 nucleotides are TGTGCCAGCAGGGGAGGTGCTAACTATGGCTACACCTTC. This codes for CASRGGANYGYTF.

This sequence joins TRBV6-6 and TRBJ2-2, with unresolved D. The CDR3 runs to 15 residues. Germline V CDR1 and CDR2: MNHNY, SVGAGI (reference sequence). Trimming stripped 3 bases from V and 7 bases from J, with 15 bases between. CDR3 region: CASSYPVVPFGELFF. CDR3 DNA: TGTGCCAGCAGTTATCCAGTCGTCCCATTCGGGGAGCTGTTTTTT.

The chain carries TRBV4-3 and TRBJ2-2; D remains ambiguous. Germline V CDR1 and CDR2: LGHNA, YSLEER. Trimming took 2 bases from V and 5 from J, leaving 6 bases between them. The CDR3 is made up of 13 amino acids. This CDR3 is CASSQTRTGELFF. The CDR3 DNA reads as TGCGCCAGCAGCCAAACAAGAACCGGGGAGCTGTTTTTT.

The CDR3 DNA follows: TGTGCTAGTGGTTTGGAGGGGGTGGGGACCCAGTACTTC. Its translation: CASGLEGVGTQYF. This sequence joins TRBV12-5 and TRBJ2-5, with a tentative D call TRBD1 (6 bases). Germline assignment: CDR1 LGHNT and CDR2 FRNRAP. V gave up 1 base and J gave up 7 bases, with 10 bases separating them. CDR3 length: 13 residues. Together with reference TRBV12-5 and TRBJ2-5, the CDR3 gives the full variable domain: DARVTQTPRHKVTEMGQEVTMRCQPILGHNTVFWYRQTMMQGLELLAYFRNRAPLDDSGMPKDRFSAEMPDATLATLKIQPSEPRDSAVYFCASGLEGVGTQYFGPGTRLLVL.

This sequence joins TRBV28 and TRBJ2-2; a weak D match, TRBD2 (6 bases). V gave up 3 bases and J gave up 6 bases, with 8 bases separating them. The CDR3 spans 13 residues. The germline V gene has CDR1 MDHEN and CDR2 SYDVKM. The CDR3 spells CASSFREAGELFF. The CDR3 coding sequence is TGTGCCAGCAGTTTCAGGGAGGCCGGGGAGCTGTTTTTT.

The V call is TRBV5-4, the J call TRBJ1-1, with TRBD1 identical over 8 bases. Germline V CDR1 and CDR2: SGHNT, YYREEE (reference sequence). The junction had 6 bases not matched to a gene; V was cut back by 3 bases and J by 5 bases. This CDR3 region has 14 residues. This chain's CDR3 is CASSYDRGGTEAFF. DNA of the CDR3: TGTGCCAGCAGCTACGACAGGGGAGGGACTGAAGCTTTCTTT.

The chain has TRBV4-2 and TRBJ2-2; no clear D. Germline CDR1 and CDR2: LGHNA and YNFKEQ. Trimming removed 0 bases at V and 6 bases at J, with 8 bases between. CDR3 size: 14 residues. CDR3 DNA sequence: TGTGCCAGCAGCCAAGATCTTCGGTCCGGGGAGCTGTTTTTT. This gives the protein CASSQDLRSGELFF.

This chain connects TRBV11-2 to TRBJ1-2, with 8 bases identical to TRBD1. Trimming took 2 bases from V and 4 from J; bases not matched to a gene: 3. Germline values: CDR1 SGHAT, CDR2 FQNNGV. The CDR3 runs 14 residues. The CDR3 loop reads CASSLPGQGYGYTF. CDR3 DNA sequence: TGTGCCAGCAGCTTACCCGGACAGGGCTATGGCTACACCTTC.

This clone was observed a single time. In DNA form, the CDR3 reads TGTGCCAGCAGAGGACCCCGGGGGGAGCAGTTCTTC. Translated, it gives CASRGPRGEQFF. The V gene is TRBV6-5, the J gene TRBJ2-1; the D gene is possibly TRBD2 (6 bases). Per the germline V gene, CDR1 is MNHEY and CDR2 is SVGAGI. With 6 bases removed from V and 10 bases from J, the gap between germline ends came to 13 bases. The CDR3 runs 12 residues.

V usage is TRBV11-2 and J usage is TRBJ2-1; no firm D call. The V end lost 4 bases, the J end lost 6 bases, and 10 bases lay between the germline ends. CDR3 length equals 13 residues. From germline, CDR1 is SGHAT and CDR2 FQNNGV. CDR3 in DNA: TGTGCCAGCAGCTCCCCTCCGGGCAATGAGCAGTTCTTC. Its translation is CASSSPPGNEQFF.

This clone was seen only a few times. The chain links TRBV28 to TRBJ1-2; D remains unclear. This CDR3 contains 13 residues. Trimming removed 8 bases at V and 3 bases at J, with 13 bases between. Germline V CDR1 and CDR2: MDHEN, SYDVKM. Here the CDR3 reads CASAETQHYGYTF. In nucleotides, the CDR3 is TGTGCCAGCGCGGAGACCCAACACTATGGCTACACCTTC.

The chain links TRBV7-3 to TRBJ2-6; D might be TRBD2 (6 bases). The V end was cut by 1 base, the J end by 1 base, with 14 bases between. The V gene's germline CDR1 is SGHTA and CDR2 FQGTGA. This CDR3 comprises 18 residues. The CDR3 DNA sequence: TGTGCCAGCAGCTTAATGGGGGGAGAGCTGTCTGGGGCCAACGTCCTGACTTTC. This codes for CASSLMGGELSGANVLTF.

The chain links TRBV7-2 to TRBJ2-7; unclear D gene. CDR1 and CDR2 from the germline V gene are SGHTA and FQGNSA. The CDR3 consists of 11 residues. V lost 9 bases and J lost 2, with 8 bases in between. The CDR3 nucleotides read TGTGCCAGGGCCCGTCCCTACGAGCAGTACTTC. Translating it yields CARARPYEQYF.

The CDR3 protein is CASSLRGQPYEQYF. The CDR3 nucleotides read TGTGCCAGCAGTTTAAGAGGACAGCCCTACGAGCAGTACTTC. The chain combines TRBV28 with TRBJ2-7, with a possible D match to TRBD1 (6 bases). The germline V gene has CDR1 MDHEN and CDR2 SYDVKM. V gave up 2 bases and J gave up 2 bases, with 10 bases separating them. The CDR3 runs 14 residues.

This chain links TRBV6-5 with TRBJ2-7; TRBD1 matches 8 bases. This CDR3 spans 16 amino acids. Looked up from germline, CDR1 is MNHEY and CDR2 is SVGAGI. V was clipped by 6 bases and J by 2 bases; unmatched bases: 12. CDR3 DNA: TGTGCCAGCAGGTACAGACGATCGGGACAGGCCTACGAGCAGTACTTC. It encodes CASRYRRSGQAYEQYF.

The genes are TRBV9 and TRBJ2-5; a possible D gene is TRBD2 (5 bases). The V end was cut by 3 bases, the J end by 5 bases, with 17 bases between. Germline loops: CDR1 SGDLS, CDR2 YYNGEE. CDR3 length: 15 residues. CDR3 region: CASSGLAPSGETQYF. In DNA form, the CDR3 reads TGTGCCAGCAGCGGCTTAGCGCCTAGTGGGGAGACCCAGTACTTC.

The V gene is TRBV7-9, the J gene TRBJ2-2, with a weak D call TRBD1 (5 bases). Trimming removed 1 base at V and 1 base at J, with 13 bases between. The CDR3 loop spans 17 amino acids. Germline CDR1 reads SEHNR; CDR2 reads FQNEAQ (reference sequence). The CDR3 loop is CASSLGHRTGNTGELFF. The CDR3, as DNA: TGTGCCAGCAGCTTAGGCCACCGAACAGGGAACACCGGGGAGCTGTTTTTT.

The V and J genes are TRBV11-3 and TRBJ2-1, with a tentative D call TRBD1 (5 bases). Trimming left V 4 bases short and J 7 bases short, with 14 bases between. CDR1 is SGHNT, CDR2 YENEEA, per germline. This CDR3 has 14 amino acids. CDR3: CASSSRQAGNEQFF. In nucleotides, the CDR3 is TGTGCCAGCAGCTCAAGACAAGCAGGGAATGAGCAGTTCTTC. The full variable domain, its missing parts supplied by reference TRBV11-3 and TRBJ2-1, is EAGVVQSPRYKIIEKKQPVAFWCNPISGHNTLYWYLQNLGQGPELLIRYENEEAVDDSQLPKDRFSAERLKGVDSTLKIQPAELGDSAVYLCASSSRQAGNEQFFGPGTRLTVL.

The chain links TRBV14 to TRBJ1-2; possible D gene TRBD1, 5 bases. There are 16 residues in the CDR3. Per the germline V gene, CDR1 is SGHDN and CDR2 is FVKESK. V was shortened by 1 base and J by 2 bases, with 14 bases between the two germline ends. CDR3 in DNA: TGTGCCAGCAGCCAAGTCGGGGCAGCGGGCAACTATGGCTACACCTTC. Protein sequence: CASSQVGAAGNYGYTF.

The rearrangement joins TRBV2 to TRBJ2-1, with a weak D call TRBD2 (6 bases). The CDR3 is made up of 14 amino acids. Germline assignment: CDR1 SNHLY and CDR2 FYNNEI. Trimming stripped 5 bases from V and 7 bases from J, with 15 bases between. The chain's CDR3 is CASSRVGLQNEQFF. CDR3 bases: TGTGCCAGCAGTCGGGTGGGACTGCAAAATGAGCAGTTCTTC. The full variable domain, completed using reference TRBV2 and TRBJ2-1, is EPEVTQTPSHQVTQMGQEVILRCVPISNHLYFYWYRQILGQKVEFLVSFYNNEISEKSEIFDDQFSVERPDGSNFTLKIRSTKLEDSAMYFCASSRVGLQNEQFFGPGTRLTVL.